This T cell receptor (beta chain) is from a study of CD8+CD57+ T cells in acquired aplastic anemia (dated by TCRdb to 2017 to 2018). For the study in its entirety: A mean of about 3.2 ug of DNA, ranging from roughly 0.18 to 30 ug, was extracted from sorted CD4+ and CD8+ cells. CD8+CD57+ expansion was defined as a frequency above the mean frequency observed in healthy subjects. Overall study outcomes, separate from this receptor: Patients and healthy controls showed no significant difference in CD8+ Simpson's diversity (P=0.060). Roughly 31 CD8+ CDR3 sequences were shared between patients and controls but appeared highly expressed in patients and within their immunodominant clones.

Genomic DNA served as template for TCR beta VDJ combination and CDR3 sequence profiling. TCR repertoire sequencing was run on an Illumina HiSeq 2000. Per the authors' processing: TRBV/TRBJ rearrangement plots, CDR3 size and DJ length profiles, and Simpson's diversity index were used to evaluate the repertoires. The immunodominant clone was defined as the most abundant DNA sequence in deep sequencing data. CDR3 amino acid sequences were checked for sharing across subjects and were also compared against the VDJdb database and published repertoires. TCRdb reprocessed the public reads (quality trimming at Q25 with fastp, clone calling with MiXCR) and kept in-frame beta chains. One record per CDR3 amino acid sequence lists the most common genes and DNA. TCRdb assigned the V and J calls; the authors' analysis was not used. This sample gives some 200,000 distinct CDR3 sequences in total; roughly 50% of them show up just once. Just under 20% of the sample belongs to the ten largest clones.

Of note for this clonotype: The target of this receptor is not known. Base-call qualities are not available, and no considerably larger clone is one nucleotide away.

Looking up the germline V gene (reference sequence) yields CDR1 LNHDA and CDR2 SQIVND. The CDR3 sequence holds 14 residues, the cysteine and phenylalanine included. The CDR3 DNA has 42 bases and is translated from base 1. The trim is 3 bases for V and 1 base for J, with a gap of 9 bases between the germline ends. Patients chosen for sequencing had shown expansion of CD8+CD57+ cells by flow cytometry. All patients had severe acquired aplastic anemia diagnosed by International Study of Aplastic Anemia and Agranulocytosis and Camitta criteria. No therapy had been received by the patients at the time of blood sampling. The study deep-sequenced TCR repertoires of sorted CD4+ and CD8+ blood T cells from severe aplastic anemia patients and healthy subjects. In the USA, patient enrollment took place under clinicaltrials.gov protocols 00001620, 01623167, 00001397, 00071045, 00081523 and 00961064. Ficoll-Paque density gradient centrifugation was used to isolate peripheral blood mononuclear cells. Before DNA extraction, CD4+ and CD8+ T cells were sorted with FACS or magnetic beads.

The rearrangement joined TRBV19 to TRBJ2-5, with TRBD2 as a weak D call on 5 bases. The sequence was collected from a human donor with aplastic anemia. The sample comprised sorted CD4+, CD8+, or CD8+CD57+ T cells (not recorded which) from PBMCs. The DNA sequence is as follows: TGTGCCAGTAGTATTGAGGGCCCCCAAGAGACCCAGTACTTC. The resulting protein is CASSIEGPQETQYF.